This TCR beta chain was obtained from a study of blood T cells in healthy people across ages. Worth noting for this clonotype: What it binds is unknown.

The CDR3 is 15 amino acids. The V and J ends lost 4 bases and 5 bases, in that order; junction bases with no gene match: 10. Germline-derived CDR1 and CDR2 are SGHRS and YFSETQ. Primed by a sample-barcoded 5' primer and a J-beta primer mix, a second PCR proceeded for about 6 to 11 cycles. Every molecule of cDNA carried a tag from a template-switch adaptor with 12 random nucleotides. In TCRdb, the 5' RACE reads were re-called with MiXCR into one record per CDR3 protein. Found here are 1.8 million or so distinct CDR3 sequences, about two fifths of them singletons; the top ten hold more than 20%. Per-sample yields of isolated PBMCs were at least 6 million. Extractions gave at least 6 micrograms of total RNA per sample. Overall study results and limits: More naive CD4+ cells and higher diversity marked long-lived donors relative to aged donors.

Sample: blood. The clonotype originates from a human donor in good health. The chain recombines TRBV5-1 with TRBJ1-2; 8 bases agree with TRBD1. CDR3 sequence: CASSPNRDRLYGYTF. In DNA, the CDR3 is TGCGCCAGCAGCCCAAATCGGGACAGGTTATATGGCTACACCTTC.